This passage covers 30 T cell receptor beta chains from one sample sequenced in a study of long-term antiretroviral therapy in people with HIV. Survey level was the resolution at which the v3.0 immunoSEQ assay ran. Measured with immunoSEQ multiplex PCR; TCRdb has only the in-frame clones, and not every one. The sample has about 28,000 clones; around four fifths are singletons. Sequencing used unsorted PBMCs, obtained roughly 2.7 years after starting antiretroviral therapy. The origin of the receptors is a young man with HIV.

The DNA for the CDR3 is TGTGCCAGCAGCCGCCAGACAGGGGGTTTCTTTTCAACTAATGAAAAACTGTTTTTT. This codes for CASSRQTGGFFSTNEKLFF. The genes are TRBV5-5 and TRBJ1-4; 9 bases match TRBD1. Germline CDR1 SGHKS, CDR2 YYEKEE (reference sequence). With 4 bases clipped from V and 0 bases from J, the junction kept 13 bases outside the gene matches. There are 19 residues in the CDR3.

The chain employs TRBV7-9 and TRBJ1-2, with D hard to call. V lost 1 base, J lost 4 bases, and 10 bases lay in between. The CDR3 length is 14 residues. CDR1 and CDR2 from the germline V gene are SEHNR and FQNEAQ (reference sequence). The CDR3 DNA sequence: TGTGCCAGCAGCTTAGATGCAACGTCCTATGGCTACACCTTC. Amino acid sequence: CASSLDATSYGYTF.

This chain joins TRBV4-3 and TRBJ2-1; tentative D call: TRBD1 (6 bases). The CDR3 spans 15 residues. V was pared by 0 bases and J by 4 bases, with 10 bases between. Germline V gene data show CDR1 as LGHNA and CDR2 as YSLEER. The CDR3 region is CASSQDGGKYNEQFF. In DNA form, the CDR3 reads TGCGCCAGCAGCCAAGATGGGGGCAAGTACAATGAGCAGTTCTTC.

The chain has TRBV7-9 and TRBJ1-2; D not resolved. The ends were cut back, 5 bases at V and 1 base at J, with 14 bases in the middle. CDR3 length: 15 amino acids. Germline-derived CDR1 and CDR2 are SEHNR and FQNEAQ (reference sequence). CDR3: CASSPGPPLNYGYTF. In nucleotides, the CDR3 is TGTGCCAGCAGCCCCGGGCCACCTCTTAACTATGGCTACACCTTC.

The chain carries TRBV4-2 and TRBJ2-7; TRBD2 might be the D (5 bases). CDR3 length: 15 amino acids. V lost 0 bases to trimming and J lost 4 bases, with 13 bases between them. The germline gives CDR1 LGHNA, CDR2 YNFKEQ. The DNA of the CDR3 is TGTGCCAGCAGCCAAGATCCCCGGGGTGGGTACGAGCAGTACTTC. It yields the protein CASSQDPRGGYEQYF.

J is TRBJ2-7 and V is TRBV28, with 11 bases identical to TRBD2. Unmatched junction bases numbered 16, after V lost 6 bases and J lost 0 bases. CDR3 length: 19 residues. CDR1 and CDR2 from the germline V gene are MDHEN and SYDVKM. CDR3 bases: TGTGCCAGCAGCCTCGGTTGGCTAGCGGGAGGACCGAGCTCCTACGAGCAGTACTTC. It codes for CASSLGWLAGGPSSYEQYF.

This clone was seen once. The J gene is TRBJ1-6, the V gene TRBV2; D gene uncertain. This CDR3 region has 15 residues. CDR1 is SNHLY and CDR2 is FYNNEI in the germline V gene. Trimming left V 4 bases short and J 0 bases short, with 7 bases between. The CDR3 DNA follows: TGTGCCAGCAGTGTTGAGAGCTCCTATAATTCACCCCTCCACTTT. It encodes CASSVESSYNSPLHF.

This clone has just a few counts. The chain is built from TRBV7-9 and TRBJ2-7; D not resolved. V was pared by 5 bases and J by 5 bases, with 22 bases between. This CDR3 comprises 16 residues. Germline V gene data show CDR1 as SEHNR and CDR2 as FQNEAQ (reference sequence). In nucleotides, the CDR3 is TGTGCCAGCAGCCCGGTGGTAGTTGGGATTAAGGACGAGCAGTACTTC. It codes for CASSPVVVGIKDEQYF.

V and J are TRBV10-3 and TRBJ2-5; 13 bases map to TRBD2. V gave up 2 bases and J gave up 5 bases; unmatched junction bases: 5. Germline V gene lookup returns CDR1 ENHRY and CDR2 SYGVKD. CDR3 length: 16 residues. In nucleotides, the CDR3 is TGTGCCATCAGTGAGGGACTAGCGGGAGAGGGGGAGACCCAGTACTTC. This codes for CAISEGLAGEGETQYF.

This clone has only a few counts. This rearrangement joins TRBV19 to TRBJ2-7; 9 positions agree with TRBD1. CDR3 length: 11 amino acids. Germline CDR1 is LNHDA and CDR2 is SQIVND (reference sequence). With V trimmed by 10 bases and J by 4 bases, 2 bases remained unmatched. CDR3 in amino acids: CATGQGYEQYF. CDR3 in DNA: TGTGCCACCGGACAGGGGTACGAGCAGTACTTC.

A single count supports this clone. The V call is TRBV2, the J call TRBJ2-1, with 11 bases lining up with TRBD2. The germline V gene encodes CDR1 SNHLY and CDR2 FYNNEI. The V gene end was trimmed by 11 bases and the J gene end by 5 bases; junction bases not matched to a gene: 14. CDR3 length: 16 amino acids. The DNA of the CDR3 is TGTGCCTTAACCGGGACTAGCGGATACCAGCACAATGAGCAGTTCTTC. Its protein product is CALTGTSGYQHNEQFF. Drawing the rest from reference TRBV2 and TRBJ2-1, the complete variable domain is EPEVTQTPSHQVTQMGQEVILRCVPISNHLYFYWYRQILGQKVEFLVSFYNNEISEKSEIFDDQFSVERPDGSNFTLKIRSTKLEDSAMYFCALTGTSGYQHNEQFFGPGTRLTVL.

The gene calls are TRBV6-1 and TRBJ2-2, with 10 bases aligning to TRBD1. The trim removed 6 bases at V and 3 bases at J, leaving 4 bases unmatched. The CDR3 sequence is 15 residues long. CDR1 and CDR2 (germline): MNHNS, SASEGT. CDR3: CASRAGQGDTGELFF. The CDR3 coding sequence is TGTGCCAGCAGGGCTGGACAGGGGGACACCGGGGAGCTGTTTTTT.

The chain links TRBV10-3 to TRBJ1-2; maybe TRBD1 (5 bases). Per the germline V gene, CDR1 is ENHRY and CDR2 is SYGVKD. The length of the CDR3 is 18 residues. V lost 0 bases to trimming and J lost 0 bases, with 17 bases between them. CDR3: CAISESATATTANYGYTF. Here the CDR3 DNA reads TGTGCCATCAGTGAGTCAGCGACAGCCACGACAGCTAACTATGGCTACACCTTC.

The J gene is TRBJ2-5, the V gene TRBV21-1; TRBD1 is the table's D call, not checked against the DNA. TRBV21-1 has pseudogene status. The CDR3 covers 16 residues. The CDR3 nucleotides are TGTGCCAGCAGCCCTAGGACAGGGGCCATCCAAGAGACCCAGTACTTC. Translated, it gives CASSPRTGAIQETQYF.

The chain has TRBV6-5 and TRBJ1-6; D uncertain. Germline CDR1 reads MNHEY; CDR2 reads SVGAGI. This CDR3 is built from 15 residues. The V end lost 0 bases, the J end lost 7 bases, and 10 bases lay between the germline ends. Here the CDR3 reads CASSYSIGNNSPLHF. The CDR3 DNA reads as TGTGCCAGCAGTTACTCGATCGGGAACAATTCACCCCTCCACTTT.

V and J are TRBV7-6 and TRBJ1-3; weak D call: TRBD1 (5 bases). The germline V gene has CDR1 SGHVS and CDR2 FNYEAQ. Trimming shortened V by 2 bases and J by 2 bases, and 16 bases separated the two germline ends. This CDR3 region has 17 residues. CDR3 loop: CASSLRGAAGTGNTIYF. In DNA, the CDR3 is TGTGCCAGCAGCTTACGCGGGGCGGCAGGGACTGGAAACACCATATATTTT.

This sequence joins TRBV7-9 and TRBJ2-1; 8 bases align to TRBD1. CDR3 length: 15 residues. CDR1 and CDR2 (germline): SEHNR, FQNEAQ (reference sequence). V was clipped by 1 base and J by 5 bases; unmatched bases: 4. The CDR3 coding sequence is TGTGCCAGCAGCTTAGGGGACAGGATAAACAATGAGCAGTTCTTC. Translated, it gives CASSLGDRINNEQFF.

V and J are TRBV9 and TRBJ2-1; TRBD2 agrees at 13 bases. The CDR3 covers 16 residues. The germline gives CDR1 SGDLS, CDR2 YYNGEE. The trim removed 4 bases at V and 7 bases at J, leaving 8 bases unmatched. Here the CDR3 reads CASSSQTSGGINEQFF. The CDR3, as DNA: TGTGCCAGCAGCTCGCAGACTAGCGGGGGGATAAATGAGCAGTTCTTC.

The rearrangement links TRBV2 to TRBJ2-7, with 10 positions matching TRBD2. The CDR3 spans 15 residues. Germline V CDR1 and CDR2: SNHLY, FYNNEI. Losses at the gene ends were 7 bases for V and 4 bases for J; bases not matched to a gene: 10. CDR3 in amino acids: CASTEVPSGGYEQYF. The CDR3 DNA follows: TGTGCCAGCACCGAAGTGCCTAGCGGGGGTTACGAGCAGTACTTC. The full variable domain, with the rest looked up from reference TRBV2 and TRBJ2-7, is EPEVTQTPSHQVTQMGQEVILRCVPISNHLYFYWYRQILGQKVEFLVSFYNNEISEKSEIFDDQFSVERPDGSNFTLKIRSTKLEDSAMYFCASTEVPSGGYEQYFGPGTRLTVT.

V gene TRBV6-1 combines with J gene TRBJ2-2; tentative D call: TRBD1 (6 bases). V was cut by 0 bases and J by 5 bases, with 7 bases left in between. This CDR3 has 14 residues. Germline CDR1 reads MNHNS; CDR2 reads SASEGT. The CDR3 nucleotides read TGTGCCAGCAGTGAAGCTACAGGGACCGGGGAGCTGTTTTTT. This codes for CASSEATGTGELFF.

The CDR3 reads CALSGGNTEAFF. In DNA, the CDR3 is TGTGCCCTATCGGGGGGGAACACTGAAGCTTTCTTT. The chain employs TRBV30 and TRBJ1-1, with D tentatively TRBD1 (5 bases). Trimming stripped 8 bases from V and 1 base from J, with 11 bases between. CDR1 is GTSNPN and CDR2 is SVGIG in the germline V gene (reference sequence). The CDR3 length is 12 residues.

J is TRBJ2-3 and V is TRBV5-4, with 9 bases fitting TRBD1. Germline CDR1 SGHNT, CDR2 YYREEE (reference sequence). CDR3 size: 15 residues. V was pared by 5 bases and J by 3 bases, with 7 bases of the junction left unmatched. The chain's CDR3 is CASSSGTGSTDTQYF. The CDR3 DNA follows: TGTGCCAGCAGTTCCGGGACAGGGTCTACAGATACGCAGTATTTT.

This chain joins TRBV19 and TRBJ2-6; D is tentatively TRBD1 or TRBD2 (5 bases each). CDR1 is LNHDA, CDR2 SQIVND, per germline (reference sequence). The germline V and J ends were trimmed by 6 bases and 2 bases, with 8 bases remaining between them. The CDR3 totals 14 residues. CDR3 protein: CASSLGAGANVLTF. The CDR3 DNA reads TGTGCCAGTAGCTTGGGGGCTGGGGCCAACGTCCTGACTTTC.

The J gene is TRBJ2-7, the V gene TRBV28; D may be TRBD1 (5 bases). Trimming left V 1 base short and J 7 bases short, with 14 bases between. The length of the CDR3 is 14 residues. Germline loops: CDR1 MDHEN, CDR2 SYDVKM. The CDR3 nucleotides read TGTGCCAGCAGTTTATCTGGGGCGGCCGGAGAGCAGTACTTC. Protein sequence: CASSLSGAAGEQYF.

In its sample, this clone was seen a few times. This rearrangement joins TRBV27 to TRBJ1-5, with 9 bases that match TRBD1. Germline CDR1 MNHEY, CDR2 SMNVEV (reference sequence). The ends lost 6 bases at V and 10 bases at J; junction bases unmatched: 7. CDR3 size: 13 residues. The CDR3 DNA is TGTGCCAGCAGAATAGGGGGACAGGGACCCCAGCATTTT. It encodes CASRIGGQGPQHF.

The chain recombines TRBV9 with TRBJ2-5; perhaps D is TRBD1 or TRBD2 (5 bases each). The germline V gene has CDR1 SGDLS and CDR2 YYNGEE. This CDR3 has 15 residues. Trimming removed 0 bases at V and 1 base at J, with 10 bases between. CDR3 loop: CASSVDGAFQETQYF. CDR3 nucleotides: TGTGCCAGCAGCGTAGACGGGGCCTTCCAAGAGACCCAGTACTTC.

The gene calls are TRBV7-9 and TRBJ1-6; weak D call: TRBD1 (6 bases). CDR1 is SEHNR and CDR2 is FQNEAQ in the germline V gene (reference sequence). V was shortened by 4 bases and J by 5 bases, with 9 bases between the two germline ends. CDR3 length: 14 residues. CDR3 coding DNA: TGTGCCAGCAGCTATGAGGGGGATAATTCACCCCTCCACTTT. Protein sequence: CASSYEGDNSPLHF.

The chain's CDR3 is CARKLTEGTDTQYF. The CDR3, as DNA: TGTGCCAGGAAGTTGACCGAGGGTACAGATACGCAGTATTTT. V is TRBV6-1 and J is TRBJ2-3, with D possibly matching TRBD2 (5 bases). The CDR3 totals 14 residues. The germline V gene has CDR1 MNHNS and CDR2 SASEGT. V shed 9 bases and J shed 3 bases, with 16 bases lying between them.

V is TRBV28 and J is TRBJ2-4; D is uncertain. Germline loops: CDR1 MDHEN, CDR2 SYDVKM. With 2 bases removed from V and 0 bases from J, the gap between germline ends came to 5 bases. This CDR3 is 14 amino acids long. This chain's CDR3 is CASSLGLAKNIQYF. In DNA, the CDR3 is TGTGCCAGCAGTTTAGGGCTAGCCAAAAACATTCAGTACTTC.

J is TRBJ2-3 and V is TRBV6-1; possible D gene TRBD2, 5 bases. The CDR3 has 12 amino acids. The V and J ends lost 7 bases and 13 bases respectively, with 18 bases between them. Germline lookup yields CDR1 MNHNS and CDR2 SASEGT. The CDR3 loop reads CASTPEATHKYF. CDR3 nucleotides: TGTGCCAGCACTCCGGAGGCTACTCATAAGTATTTT.